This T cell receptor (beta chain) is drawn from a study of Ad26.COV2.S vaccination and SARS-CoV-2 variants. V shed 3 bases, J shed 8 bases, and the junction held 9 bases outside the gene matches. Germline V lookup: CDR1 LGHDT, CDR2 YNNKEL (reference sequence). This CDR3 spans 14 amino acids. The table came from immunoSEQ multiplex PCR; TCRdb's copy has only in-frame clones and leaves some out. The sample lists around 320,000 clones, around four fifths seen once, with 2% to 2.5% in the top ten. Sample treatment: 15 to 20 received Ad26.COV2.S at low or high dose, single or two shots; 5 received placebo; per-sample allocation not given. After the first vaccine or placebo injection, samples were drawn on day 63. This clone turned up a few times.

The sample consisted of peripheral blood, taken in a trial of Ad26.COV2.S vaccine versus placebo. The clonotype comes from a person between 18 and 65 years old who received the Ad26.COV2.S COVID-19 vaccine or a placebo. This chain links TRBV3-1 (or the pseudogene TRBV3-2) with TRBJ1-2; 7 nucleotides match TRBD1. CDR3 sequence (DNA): TGTGCCAGCAGCCATATGGACAGGCCAAGCGGCTACACCTTC. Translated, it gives CASSHMDRPSGYTF.